This TCR beta chain appears in the sequencing data of a study of tumor and adjacent non-tumor tissue in lung cancer. Study findings and constraints: Top 100 clones took a larger repertoire share in normal lung.

No cell sorting was done before RNA was extracted from the tissue. More than 3 cm separated this lung sample from the edge of the tumor. The library came from three nested PCR rounds adapted from ARM-PCR protocols. TCRdb reprocessed the multiplex PCR reads via MiXCR and lists one record per CDR3 protein. This table holds roughly 75,000 distinct CDR3 sequences, about two thirds found once. Germline loops: CDR1 LGHNA, CDR2 YSLEER. CDR3 size: 16 residues. A note on this clonotype: Its antigen is unknown. One end of the junction varies from germline; a read error may be responsible.

The chain is built from TRBV4-3 and TRBJ1-6; tentatively, D is TRBD1 (6 bases). This sequence was found in a woman aged 45-65 years with non-small cell lung cancer. What was sequenced was distant non-tumor lung tissue. The CDR3 region has the DNA TGCGCCAGCAACCAACAACAGGGTCAATATAATTCACCTCTCCACTTT. This translates into CASNQQQGQYNSPLHF.